The 16 T cell receptor beta chains presented below share a single source sample, sequenced in a study of blood T cells in healthy people across ages (dated by TCRdb to between 2014 and 2017). Libraries were made using 5' RACE. The run used an Illumina HiSeq 2500. A second PCR of about 6 to 11 cycles was performed with a sample-barcoded 5' primer and a J-beta primer mix. The public reads were run again by TCRdb, first through fastp at Q25 and then through MiXCR, and only productive beta chains were kept. CDR3 protein sequences are deduplicated, and each keeps its most common genes and DNA. The sample yields some 850,000 distinct CDR3 sequences; more than 25% were counted once. 2.5% to 3.5% of the sample lies in the top ten. The sample was also linked to a second study, of T cells of mothers and their children.

The specimen was blood. The source is a boy aged 10-17 years in good health.

The chain has TRBV6-5 and TRBJ1-3; no firm D call. The CDR3 runs to 16 residues. V was clipped by 0 bases and J by 0 bases, with 9 bases between them. Per the germline V gene, CDR1 is MNHEY and CDR2 is SVGAGI. CDR3 bases: TGTGCCAGCAGTTACTCTCCGGGAAGCTCTGGAAACACCATATATTTT. It is translated as CASSYSPGSSGNTIYF.

V gene TRBV18 combines with J gene TRBJ2-5; perhaps TRBD1 as D (5 bases). The CDR3 length is 17 residues. Per the germline V gene, CDR1 is KGHSH and CDR2 is LQKENI. The V end was cut by 3 bases, the J end by 3 bases, with 20 bases between. The DNA of the CDR3 is TGTGCCAGCTCACCTTGGGGCTTGAGACAGAGTAAAGAGACCCAGTACTTC. It yields the protein CASSPWGLRQSKETQYF.

There are a few counts of this clonotype. The CDR3 DNA follows: TGCGCCAGCAGCATGGGGGAAACCTCCTACGAGCAGTACTTC. Its protein product is CASSMGETSYEQYF. The chain links TRBV5-1 to TRBJ2-7, with D perhaps TRBD1 or TRBD2 (5 bases each). The V end lost 4 bases, the J end lost 0 bases, and 11 bases lay between the germline ends. The CDR3 has 14 residues. Looked up from germline, CDR1 is SGHRS and CDR2 is YFSETQ.

The chain is built from TRBV2 and TRBJ2-4; TRBD2 is a possible D gene (5 bases). The CDR3 consists of 15 residues. Trimming removed 3 bases at V and 0 bases at J, with 9 bases between. The germline V gene encodes CDR1 SNHLY and CDR2 FYNNEI. CDR3 DNA: TGTGCCAGCAGTGATAGTCGGGGAGCCAAAAACATTCAGTACTTC. It specifies CASSDSRGAKNIQYF.

This clonotype came up a few times. The rearrangement links TRBV29-1 to TRBJ1-3; TRBD1 matches at 8 bases. Looked up from germline, CDR1 is SQVTM and CDR2 is ANQGSEA. This CDR3 has 14 residues. The J segment lost 1 base and the V segment lost 3 bases, leaving 2 bases of the junction unmatched. CDR3 loop: CSVDRGRSGNTIYF. The DNA for the CDR3 is TGCAGCGTTGACAGGGGGCGGTCTGGAAACACCATATATTTT.

V and J are TRBV28 and TRBJ2-3, with D possibly being TRBD2 (5 bases). CDR3 length: 16 amino acids. V was cut by 4 bases and J by 0 bases, with 14 bases left in between. Germline CDR1 reads MDHEN; CDR2 reads SYDVKM. The CDR3 loop is CASSSDYLLSTDTQYF. The CDR3 bases are TGTGCCAGCAGTTCCGACTACTTACTAAGCACAGATACGCAGTATTTT.

This chain links TRBV6-2 or TRBV6-3 with TRBJ2-7; tentatively, D is TRBD1 (6 bases). The CDR3 totals 13 residues. V was trimmed by 2 bases and J by 6 bases, leaving 11 bases between them. The germline CDR1 and CDR2 sequences are MNHEY and SVGEGT. The CDR3 here is CASSYRPGVEQYF. In DNA form, the CDR3 reads TGTGCCAGCAGTTACCGCCCAGGGGTCGAGCAGTACTTC.

J is TRBJ2-5 and V is TRBV20-1; 8 nucleotides match TRBD1. Trimming at V came to 6 bases and at J to 5 bases, leaving 8 bases not matched to a gene. The CDR3 extends over 13 amino acids. Germline CDR1 DFQATT, CDR2 SNEGSKA (reference sequence). The CDR3 DNA follows: TGCAGTGCCCTGACAGGGGCTGGTGAGACCCAGTACTTC. Protein: CSALTGAGETQYF.

This chain connects TRBV7-9 to TRBJ2-6, with D possibly being TRBD1 (6 bases). The CDR3 is 17 amino acids. Trimming left V 5 bases short and J 1 base short, with 15 bases between. The germline gives CDR1 SEHNR, CDR2 FQNEAQ (reference sequence). The CDR3 nucleotides are TGTGCCAGCAGCCCAAGGGGTCAGGGGTCTGGGGCCAACGTCCTGACTTTC. It translates to CASSPRGQGSGANVLTF.

This clonotype came up many times. The V gene is TRBV11-2, the J gene TRBJ1-2; 8 nucleotides align to TRBD1. The junction had 0 bases not matched to a gene; V was cut back by 3 bases and J by 3 bases. The CDR3 totals 13 residues. The germline V gene encodes CDR1 SGHAT and CDR2 FQNNGV. The CDR3 loop reads CASSLDRDYGYTF. In DNA, the CDR3 is TGTGCCAGCAGCTTGGACAGGGACTATGGCTACACCTTC.

The sample holds a few counts of this clonotype. This CDR3 reads CASSPGQGQNTEAFF. The CDR3 DNA is TGTGCCAGCTCACCGGGACAGGGACAGAACACTGAAGCTTTCTTT. The chain carries TRBV18 and TRBJ1-1; TRBD1 matches 9 bases. In germline, CDR1 is KGHSH, CDR2 LQKENI. The J segment lost 1 base and the V segment lost 3 bases, leaving 3 bases of the junction unmatched. The CDR3 runs to 15 residues.

This clonotype was observed a single time. V usage is TRBV5-1 and J usage is TRBJ1-1, with D unclear. CDR3 length: 14 residues. The germline V and J ends were trimmed by 1 base and 5 bases, with 12 bases remaining between them. Germline V gene sequence: CDR1 SGHRS, CDR2 YFSETQ. The CDR3 loop is CASSLSQAGTEAFF. CDR3 DNA sequence: TGCGCCAGCAGCTTGAGCCAGGCAGGAACTGAAGCTTTCTTT.

The chain has TRBV7-8 and TRBJ1-1; possibly TRBD1 for D (5 bases). CDR1 and CDR2 from the germline V gene are SGHVS and FQNEAQ. This CDR3 has 15 residues. V lost 5 bases and J 2 bases, leaving 15 bases between the germline ends. The CDR3 protein is CASSSTGTKNTEAFF. CDR3 DNA sequence: TGTGCCAGCAGCAGTACCGGGACGAAAAACACTGAAGCTTTCTTT.

The chain carries TRBV30 and TRBJ1-5; TRBD1 aligns across 9 bases. V lost 0 bases to trimming and J lost 7 bases; unmatched junction nucleotides: 1. The germline V gene has CDR1 GTSNPN and CDR2 SVGIG (reference sequence). CDR3 length equals 13 residues. CDR3: CAWSVQGAQPQHF. The CDR3 bases are TGTGCCTGGAGTGTACAGGGGGCCCAGCCCCAGCATTTT.

This clonotype has only a few counts. The chain recombines TRBV28 with TRBJ1-4; D might be TRBD1 (5 bases). CDR3 length: 15 amino acids. Trimming cost V 1 base and J 7 bases, with 13 bases left between them. The germline V gene has CDR1 MDHEN and CDR2 SYDVKM. CDR3 sequence: CASSLSGRVGEKLFF. CDR3 nucleotide sequence: TGTGCCAGCAGTTTATCCGGCAGGGTCGGTGAAAAACTGTTTTTT. Using reference TRBV28 and TRBJ1-4 for the parts outside the CDR3, the full variable domain is DVKVTQSSRYLVKRTGEKVFLECVQDMDHENMFWYRQDPGLGLRLIYFSYDVKMKEKGDIPEGYSVSREKKERFSLILESASTNQTSMYLCASSLSGRVGEKLFFGSGTQLSVL.

The table lists this clonotype with a few counts. The V gene is TRBV12-3 or TRBV12-4, the J gene TRBJ1-1; D uncertain. The CDR3 runs 11 residues. Trimming shortened V by 7 bases and J by 9 bases, and 12 bases separated the two germline ends. The CDR3 region is CASTLGSQAFF. CDR3 coding DNA: TGTGCCAGCACCTTGGGGAGTCAAGCTTTCTTT.